A selection of T cell receptor beta chains follows, all from one sample in a study of T cells in Graves' hyperthyroidism and ophthalmopathy. A single record per CDR3 protein comes from TCRdb applying MiXCR to the multiplex PCR reads. The sample has around 300,000 distinct CDR3 sequences; roughly 19% are singletons. The sequencing input was blood. Source of these receptors: a man between 45 and 60 years old with Graves' ophthalmopathy. The CDR3 runs from the conserved cysteine through the conserved F or W. D genes are given only for firm matches. The size of a clone is reported for some rows only, either as once, few or many, or as a class for expanded clones.

CDR3 protein: CASSWTGRQETQYF
CDR3 DNA: TGTGCCAGCAGTTGGACAGGGCGGCAAGAGACCCAGTACTTC
J gene: TRBJ2-5
clone size: many
D gene: TRBD1
V gene: TRBV2

CDR3 protein: CASSPQRTSGNTGELFF
CDR3 DNA: TGTGCCAGCTCACCTCAACGGACTAGCGGGAACACCGGGGAGCTGTTTTTT
J gene: TRBJ2-2
clone size: many
D gene: TRBD2
V gene: TRBV18

CDR3 protein: CAWSDRYRALANYGYTF
CDR3 DNA: TGTGCCTGGAGTGATAGGTACAGGGCCTTAGCTAACTATGGCTACACCTTC
J gene: TRBJ1-2
clone size: many
D gene: NA
V gene: TRBV30

CDR3 protein: CASSRHSLNTEAFF
CDR3 DNA: TGTGCCAGCAGTAGACACAGCCTGAACACTGAAGCTTTCTTT
J gene: TRBJ1-1
clone size: NA
D gene: NA
V gene: TRBV28

CDR3 protein: CAWGSHNEQFF
CDR3 DNA: TGTGCCTGGGGGAGCCACAATGAGCAGTTCTTC
J gene: TRBJ2-1
clone size: many
D gene: NA
V gene: TRBV30

CDR3 protein: CASSFDREGEKLFF
CDR3 DNA: TGTGCCAGCAGCTTCGACAGGGAAGGGGAAAAACTGTTTTTT
J gene: TRBJ1-4
clone size: many
D gene: TRBD1
V gene: TRBV13

CDR3 protein: CASSHPDRAETQYF
CDR3 DNA: TGCGCCAGCAGCCACCCGGACAGGGCAGAGACCCAGTACTTC
J gene: TRBJ2-5
clone size: once
D gene: TRBD1
V gene: TRBV4-1

CDR3 protein: CASRRGRSANEKLFF
CDR3 DNA: TGTGCCAGCAGGAGAGGACGGTCCGCGAATGAAAAACTGTTTTTT
J gene: TRBJ1-4
clone size: many
D gene: NA
V gene: TRBV2

CDR3 protein: CASSLGLAGGEQYF
CDR3 DNA: TGCGCCAGCAGCTTGGGGCTAGCGGGAGGAGAGCAGTACTTC
J gene: TRBJ2-7
clone size: many
D gene: TRBD2
V gene: TRBV5-1

CDR3 protein: CASSQARNTEAFF
CDR3 DNA: TGTGCCAGCAGCCAAGCTCGGAACACTGAAGCTTTCTTT
J gene: TRBJ1-1
clone size: many
D gene: NA
V gene: TRBV3-1

CDR3 protein: CASSPRNLGTSGMGADTQYF
CDR3 DNA: TGTGCCAGCAGCCCACGCAACCTCGGGACTAGCGGGATGGGCGCAGATACGCAGTATTTT
J gene: TRBJ2-3
clone size: many
D gene: TRBD2
V gene: TRBV7-3

CDR3 protein: CASSQGPSGDRNEQFF
CDR3 DNA: TGTGCCAGCAGCCAAGGCCCTAGCGGGGACCGAAATGAGCAGTTCTTC
J gene: TRBJ2-1
clone size: many
D gene: TRBD2
V gene: TRBV3-1

CDR3 protein: CSVEGSGRENNEQFF
CDR3 DNA: TGCAGCGTTGAGGGTTCGGGGCGGGAAAACAATGAGCAGTTCTTC
J gene: TRBJ2-1
clone size: many
D gene: NA
V gene: TRBV29-1

CDR3 protein: CASVAMRTGPQHF
CDR3 DNA: TGTGCCAGCGTCGCTATGAGGACGGGGCCCCAGCATTTT
J gene: TRBJ1-5
clone size: many
D gene: NA
V gene: TRBV2

CDR3 protein: CASSLVGLAGAYDTQYF
CDR3 DNA: TGTGCCAGCAGCTTAGTGGGACTAGCGGGAGCGTACGATACGCAGTATTTT
J gene: TRBJ2-3
clone size: many
D gene: TRBD2
V gene: TRBV7-6

CDR3 protein: CASSSSRDRGLNTGELFF
CDR3 DNA: TGTGCCAGCAGCTCTAGTAGGGACAGGGGCCTTAACACCGGGGAGCTGTTTTTT
J gene: TRBJ2-2
clone size: many
D gene: TRBD1
V gene: TRBV7-8

CDR3 protein: CASSLEGSNQSQHF
CDR3 DNA: TGTGCCAGCAGCTTGGAAGGGAGCAATCAGTCCCAGCATTTT
J gene: TRBJ1-5
clone size: NA
D gene: NA
V gene: TRBV5-5

CDR3 protein: CSASAEELYNEQFF
CDR3 DNA: TGCAGTGCTAGCGCTGAGGAACTATACAATGAGCAGTTCTTC
J gene: TRBJ2-1
clone size: many
D gene: NA
V gene: TRBV20-1

CDR3 protein: CATGQSGMNTEAFF
CDR3 DNA: TGTGCCACCGGACAGTCAGGTATGAACACTGAAGCTTTCTTT
J gene: TRBJ1-1
clone size: NA
D gene: NA
V gene: TRBV30

CDR3 protein: CASSRSSGRSYNEQFF
CDR3 DNA: TGCGCCAGCAGCAGGTCTAGCGGGAGATCCTACAATGAGCAGTTCTTC
J gene: TRBJ2-1
clone size: NA
D gene: TRBD2
V gene: TRBV5-1

CDR3 protein: CASSQQQGVNGGYTF
CDR3 DNA: TGTGCCAGCAGCCAACAACAGGGGGTCAATGGTGGCTACACCTTC
J gene: TRBJ1-2
clone size: many
D gene: TRBD1
V gene: TRBV3-1

CDR3 protein: CASSQGQGENQPQHF
CDR3 DNA: TGCGCCAGCAGCCAAGGACAGGGGGAGAATCAGCCCCAGCATTTT
J gene: TRBJ1-5
clone size: few
D gene: TRBD1
V gene: TRBV4-1

CDR3 protein: CSAIGTPPYEQYF
CDR3 DNA: TGCAGTGCTATTGGGACACCTCCCTACGAGCAGTACTTC
J gene: TRBJ2-7
clone size: NA
D gene: NA
V gene: TRBV20-1

CDR3 protein: CATATGVSETQYF
CDR3 DNA: TGTGCCACCGCCACAGGGGTCAGTGAGACCCAGTACTTC
J gene: TRBJ2-5
clone size: NA
D gene: TRBD1
V gene: TRBV6-1

CDR3 protein: CASSPTSGMVYEQYF
CDR3 DNA: TGTGCCAGCTCACCGACTAGCGGGATGGTTTACGAGCAGTACTTC
J gene: TRBJ2-7
clone size: many
D gene: TRBD2
V gene: TRBV18

CDR3 protein: CASSLELASYNEQFF
CDR3 DNA: TGTGCCAGCAGCTTAGAACTAGCGTCCTACAATGAGCAGTTCTTC
J gene: TRBJ2-1
clone size: many
D gene: TRBD2
V gene: TRBV11-3

CDR3 protein: CASSYRRLADQPQHF
CDR3 DNA: TGTGCCAGCAGTTACCGCAGATTAGCGGATCAGCCCCAGCATTTT
J gene: TRBJ1-5
clone size: few
D gene: NA
V gene: TRBV28

CDR3 protein: CSALAGGPSYEQYF
CDR3 DNA: TGCAGTGCTCTGGCGGGAGGGCCTTCCTACGAGCAGTACTTC
J gene: TRBJ2-7
clone size: NA
D gene: TRBD2
V gene: TRBV20-1

CDR3 protein: CASSLAAREQYF
CDR3 DNA: TGTGCCAGCAGCTTGGCCGCCCGCGAGCAGTACTTC
J gene: TRBJ2-7
clone size: NA
D gene: NA
V gene: TRBV5-5

CDR3 protein: CASSLTSGNSDEQFF
CDR3 DNA: TGTGCCAGCAGCTTAACTAGCGGGAATTCGGATGAGCAGTTCTTC
J gene: TRBJ2-1
clone size: NA
D gene: TRBD2
V gene: TRBV7-2

CDR3 protein: CSAPTGGLAGGMVDEQFF
CDR3 DNA: TGCAGTGCCCCGACAGGGGGACTAGCGGGAGGTATGGTGGATGAGCAGTTCTTC
J gene: TRBJ2-1
clone size: many
D gene: TRBD2
V gene: TRBV20-1

CDR3 protein: CASSDNGIGTDTQYF
CDR3 DNA: TGTGCCAGCAGCGACAATGGGATAGGCACAGATACGCAGTATTTT
J gene: TRBJ2-3
clone size: NA
D gene: NA
V gene: TRBV5-8

CDR3 protein: CSASPIKTGLSYEQYF
CDR3 DNA: TGCAGTGCTAGTCCGATAAAGACAGGGCTCTCCTACGAGCAGTACTTC
J gene: TRBJ2-7
clone size: many
D gene: TRBD1
V gene: TRBV20-1

CDR3 protein: CASSLAGTGETQYF
CDR3 DNA: TGTGCCAGCAGCTTGGCTGGGACAGGAGAGACCCAGTACTTC
J gene: TRBJ2-5
clone size: few
D gene: TRBD1
V gene: TRBV5-6

CDR3 protein: CATSRRTGELFF
CDR3 DNA: TGTGCCACCAGCAGACGCACCGGGGAGCTGTTTTTT
J gene: TRBJ2-2
clone size: NA
D gene: NA
V gene: TRBV15

CDR3 protein: CASSVAPGLAGGKFTGELFF
CDR3 DNA: TGTGCCAGCAGCGTAGCACCGGGACTAGCGGGAGGGAAGTTCACCGGGGAGCTGTTTTTT
J gene: TRBJ2-2
clone size: NA
D gene: TRBD2
V gene: TRBV9

CDR3 protein: CAWSRLAGGPNTGELFF
CDR3 DNA: TGTGCCTGGAGCCGACTAGCGGGAGGACCCAACACCGGGGAGCTGTTTTTT
J gene: TRBJ2-2
clone size: NA
D gene: TRBD2
V gene: TRBV30

CDR3 protein: CASSLAGQPNQPQHF
CDR3 DNA: TGCGCCAGCAGCTTGGCCGGACAGCCAAATCAGCCCCAGCATTTT
J gene: TRBJ1-5
clone size: few
D gene: NA
V gene: TRBV5-1

CDR3 protein: CAWSVIGGEAYEQYF
CDR3 DNA: TGTGCCTGGAGTGTAATCGGTGGGGAGGCCTACGAGCAGTACTTC
J gene: TRBJ2-7
clone size: few
D gene: NA
V gene: TRBV30

CDR3 protein: CASSQEPASSQPQHF
CDR3 DNA: TGTGCCAGCAGCCAAGAACCGGCATCGTCTCAGCCCCAGCATTTT
J gene: TRBJ1-5
clone size: NA
D gene: NA
V gene: TRBV4-2

CDR3 protein: CSARGGATGELFF
CDR3 DNA: TGCAGTGCCCGAGGGGGCGCCACCGGGGAGCTGTTTTTT
J gene: TRBJ2-2
clone size: NA
D gene: TRBD1
V gene: TRBV20-1

CDR3 protein: CSARDRRLAAYEQYF
CDR3 DNA: TGCAGTGCTAGAGATCGTAGACTAGCGGCCTACGAGCAGTACTTC
J gene: TRBJ2-7
clone size: many
D gene: TRBD2
V gene: TRBV20-1

CDR3 protein: CATSPGLFQETQYF
CDR3 DNA: TGTGCCACCAGCCCCGGACTGTTCCAAGAGACCCAGTACTTC
J gene: TRBJ2-5
clone size: NA
D gene: NA
V gene: TRBV15

CDR3 protein: CASSPLLGDTQYF
CDR3 DNA: TGTGCCAGCAGTCCTTTACTGGGGGATACGCAGTATTTT
J gene: TRBJ2-3
clone size: few
D gene: NA
V gene: TRBV12-3/TRBV12-4

CDR3 protein: CASSSGTAGYGYTF
CDR3 DNA: TGTGCCAGCAGTTCCGGGACAGCGGGCTATGGCTACACCTTC
J gene: TRBJ1-2
clone size: many
D gene: TRBD1
V gene: TRBV6-1

CDR3 protein: CASKGPQEAFF
CDR3 DNA: TGTGCCAGCAAGGGACCACAAGAAGCTTTCTTT
J gene: TRBJ1-1
clone size: few
D gene: NA
V gene: TRBV27

CDR3 protein: CASSFGDSKQETQYF
CDR3 DNA: TGTGCCAGCAGCTTTGGGGACAGTAAACAAGAGACCCAGTACTTC
J gene: TRBJ2-5
clone size: many
D gene: TRBD1
V gene: TRBV11-1

CDR3 protein: CASSLLALPYEQFF
CDR3 DNA: TGTGCCAGCAGCTTACTTGCGTTACCCTATGAGCAGTTCTTC
J gene: TRBJ2-1
clone size: NA
D gene: NA
V gene: TRBV7-9

CDR3 protein: CAWSAVYTEAFF
CDR3 DNA: TGTGCCTGGAGTGCTGTGTACACTGAAGCTTTCTTT
J gene: TRBJ1-1
clone size: many
D gene: NA
V gene: TRBV30

CDR3 protein: CASSGFYRGGRETQYF
CDR3 DNA: TGTGCCAGCAGCGGGTTTTACAGGGGAGGTCGGGAGACCCAGTACTTC
J gene: TRBJ2-5
clone size: NA
D gene: NA
V gene: TRBV7-9

CDR3 protein: CARRGQGSFEQFF
CDR3 DNA: TGTGCCAGACGGGGACAGGGAAGCTTTGAGCAGTTCTTC
J gene: TRBJ2-1
clone size: NA
D gene: TRBD1
V gene: TRBV7-2

CDR3 protein: CASSRTGGGGNTIYF
CDR3 DNA: TGTGCCAGCAGTCGGACAGGGGGAGGTGGAAACACCATATATTTT
J gene: TRBJ1-3
clone size: many
D gene: TRBD1
V gene: TRBV6-1

CDR3 protein: CASSERHIALHF
CDR3 DNA: TGCGCCAGCAGTGAGAGGCATATCGCCCTCCACTTT
J gene: TRBJ1-6
clone size: many
D gene: NA
V gene: TRBV10-1

CDR3 protein: CASSELAGGATEAFF
CDR3 DNA: TGTGCCAGCAGTGAACTAGCGGGGGGGGCAACTGAAGCTTTCTTT
J gene: TRBJ1-1
clone size: NA
D gene: NA
V gene: TRBV2

CDR3 protein: CASSQGITEAFF
CDR3 DNA: TGTGCCAGCAGCCAAGGGATCACTGAAGCTTTCTTT
J gene: TRBJ1-1
clone size: many
D gene: NA
V gene: TRBV3-1

CDR3 protein: CATSYGSSREQFF
CDR3 DNA: TGTGCCACCTCTTACGGGAGTTCTCGTGAGCAGTTCTTC
J gene: TRBJ2-1
clone size: few
D gene: NA
V gene: TRBV15

CDR3 protein: CASSRTGNGYTF
CDR3 DNA: TGTGCCAGCAGTAGAACAGGCAATGGCTACACCTTC
J gene: TRBJ1-2
clone size: few
D gene: NA
V gene: TRBV27

CDR3 protein: CSVVLDRVGGYTF
CDR3 DNA: TGCAGCGTTGTATTGGACAGGGTAGGCGGCTACACCTTC
J gene: TRBJ1-2
clone size: NA
D gene: TRBD1
V gene: TRBV29-1

CDR3 protein: CASSVALGAQGDTEAFF
CDR3 DNA: TGTGCCAGCAGCGTAGCTTTGGGGGCGCAGGGGGACACTGAAGCTTTCTTT
J gene: TRBJ1-1
clone size: many
D gene: TRBD1
V gene: TRBV9

CDR3 protein: CASSQQGRGNEQFF
CDR3 DNA: TGTGCCAGCAGCCAACAGGGACGGGGCAATGAGCAGTTCTTC
J gene: TRBJ2-1
clone size: many
D gene: NA
V gene: TRBV3-1